This T cell receptor (beta chain) comes out of a study of graft-versus-host responses after intestinal transplantation. Study at large: Multivisceral, liver-intestinal, or isolated intestinal transplants were given to recipients. After anti-thymocyte globulin induction, recipients took tacrolimus and steroids for approximately three years.

CDR1 and CDR2 from the germline V gene are SGDLS and YYNGEE. After removal of 0 bases from V and 3 bases from J, the junction contained 2 bases not matched to a gene. There are 14 residues in the CDR3. Study-wide points: Within the allografts of patients who had graft-donor T cell macrochimerism, graft-versus-host to host-versus-graft clonal ratios were high. Ileal or blood samples showed some GvH clones first, and such clones were also found in recipient marrow.

About this clone: Its antigen is undetermined.

The protocol was immunoSEQ multiplex PCR, while the TCRdb copy is restricted to in-frame clones and leaves out a portion. The sample lists approximately 54,000 clones, roughly 83% occurring once. Sequences were derived from unstimulated CD4+ T cells sorted from spleen or lymph node cells, sampled before transplant. This chain joins TRBV9 and TRBJ2-7; the match to TRBD1 covers 8 bases. The clonotype originates from a human donor who was the organ donor for an intestinal transplant. DNA for the CDR3: TGTGCCAGCAGCGTAGCTACAGGGGGCTACGAGCAGTACTTC. Protein: CASSVATGGYEQYF.